The entry below describes one TCR beta chain. In this sample, this clonotype turned up many times. No antigen is known for it. No base quality values were provided; no much bigger clone lies one nucleotide off. Ophthalmopathy patients had moderately to severely active disease, with a Clinical Activity Score of 3 or more, a NOSPECS grade of 4 or more, and a disease duration of less than 3 months. Exclusion was applied to patients with uncontrolled infections, other autoimmune diseases, pregnancy or lactation. Diagnoses were established on the basis of clinical symptoms, serum thyroxine and TRAb, thyroid ultrasound, and orbital computed tomography. Ficoll-Paque density gradient centrifugation was used to isolate PBMCs from approximately 10 ml of fresh peripheral blood. Total RNA was extracted with Trizol reagent, and quality was checked on an Agilent 2100 Bioanalyzer. This record comes from a study of T cells in Graves' hyperthyroidism and ophthalmopathy (dated by TCRdb to about 2019). For context, the study as a whole: Peripheral blood was collected at initial diagnosis, before any treatment. TCR V-J signatures able to tell the groups apart were searched for in a discovery cohort of some 97 patients, of whom about 40 had Graves' ophthalmopathy and roughly 58 had stable Graves' hyperthyroidism. An independent validation cohort of under 20 hyperthyroidism patients and approximately 15 patients who later progressed to ophthalmopathy tested prospective prediction of ophthalmopathy. The 100 or so discovery patients were divided at random into training and test sets in a 7:3 ratio. In roughly six Graves' hyperthyroidism patients, the study also compared T-cell repertoires from thyroid tissue with T-cell repertoires from blood. Once sampling was done, hyperthyroidism patients were given methimazole at a starting dose of 30 mg daily, whereas ophthalmopathy patients were given high-dose intravenous methylprednisolone. According to the paper, TCR Vbeta CDR3 sequencing was carried out on more than 120 peripheral blood samples, which came from approximately 43 ophthalmopathy, approximately 72 hyperthyroidism and roughly 17 progressor patients.

TCR beta CDR3 regions were amplified from RNA transcripts. The TCR CDR3 was subjected to a first round of RT-PCR using the HTBI primer set and the Qiagen OneStep RT-PCR kit. Libraries were constructed in a second round of multiplex PCR, after which size selection and purification were performed. The libraries were sequenced on an Illumina HiSeq2000 using paired-end 100 bp reads. In the paper's pipeline: SOAPnuke was used to process the raw data, throwing out any read that contained adapters or uncalled bases, had a mean Phred below 15, or lacked an exact constant-primer or identifier match. High-quality paired reads were merged using COPE v1.2.5, and each unique nucleotide sequence was defined as a clonotype. MiTCR v1.1 was used to align clonotypes to the IMGT TRBV, TRBD and TRBJ reference segments. Only V-J combinations with frequency above 0.0001, covering about 99% of repertoires, were analysed. A TCS score was defined as the ratio between F50 (clonal expansion) and ExV (chaos), using BLOSUM62-based TCRdist between CDR3 peptides within each V-J. Welch's t-statistics and random forest reduced around 550 V-J features to roughly 13, which were used in a naive Bayes classifier (R e1071). Starting from the raw public reads, TCRdb applied fastp trimming at Q25, assembled clones with MiXCR and retained in-frame beta chains. One record per CDR3 amino acid sequence lists the most common genes and DNA. The V and J calls and clone size come from TCRdb's table, not from the authors' own analysis. For this sample there are fewer than 550,000 distinct CDR3 sequences; roughly a quarter appear just once. About 11% of the sample is in the top ten clones.

What the research found in general, with its limitations: A model built on a 13 V-J signature distinguished ophthalmopathy from stable hyperthyroidism, reaching 85% to 90% sensitivity and around 81% specificity in cross-validation and 80%/75% in testing. Sample size was not statistically predetermined, and blinding of investigators to group allocation was not performed. In validation, progression to ophthalmopathy was predicted by the model with 70.59% sensitivity and 72% to 85% specificity, a median of approximately 6.5 months before onset. Most expanded thyroid clonotypes (frequency above 0.001) were also detected in blood, suggesting blood repertoires may reflect thyroid immune responses.

This receptor was identified in a woman aged 25 to 39 with Graves' ophthalmopathy. Sequenced material: blood.

The DNA sequence is given as TGCAGCGTTGTGGACAGAGACTCGTGGGACGAGCAGTACTTC. Its product reads: CSVVDRDSWDEQYF. The chain couples TRBV29-1 to TRBJ2-7, with TRBD1 as a weak D call on 6 bases. The germline V gene encodes CDR1 SQVTM and CDR2 ANQGSEA. The CDR3 runs 14 residues from the cysteine to the phenylalanine. This entry keeps only the CDR3 DNA: 42 bases, framed from base 1. V was cut back by 4 bases and J by 5 bases, leaving a gap of 18 bases between them.